The 16 T cell receptor beta chains below all came from one sample that was sequenced in a study of CD8+CD57+ T cells in acquired aplastic anemia. Genomic DNA acted as the template from which TCR beta VDJ combination and CDR3 sequence profiling were carried out. TCRdb reprocessed the reads via MiXCR and lists one record per CDR3 protein. Altogether roughly 80,000 distinct CDR3 sequences are present, under 50% being singletons, with the ten largest covering approximately 70%. The sample taken for sequencing was sorted CD4+, CD8+, or CD8+CD57+ T cells (not recorded which) from PBMCs. Receptor source: a human donor in good health, serving as a control.

The chain links TRBV15 to TRBJ1-2; D gene unclear. V was pared by 3 bases and J by 4 bases, with 15 bases between. The CDR3 consists of 15 residues. Per germline, CDR1 LNHNV and CDR2 YYDKDF (reference sequence). This CDR3 is CATSRTFEDLYGYTF. CDR3 DNA sequence: TGTGCCACCAGCAGGACATTCGAAGATCTCTATGGCTACACCTTC.

For this clonotype: A much larger clone is a single base away; this may be a read error. This chain joins TRBV3-1 and TRBJ1-2, with TRBD1 matching over 8 bases. The CDR3 extends over 14 amino acids. Germline CDR1 LGHDT, CDR2 YNNKEL (reference sequence). The CDR3: CASSQGGQGYGCTF. The DNA for the CDR3 is TGTGCCAGCAGCCAAGGTGGACAGGGCTATGGCTGCACCTTC.

In its sample, this clonotype was seen many times. J is TRBJ1-2 and V is TRBV7-9, with D hard to call. There are 14 residues in the CDR3. Germline V gene sequence: CDR1 SEHNR, CDR2 FQNEAQ (reference sequence). V gave up 5 bases and J gave up 8 bases, with 18 bases separating them. The CDR3, as DNA: TGTGCCAGCAGCAATCCCGTTGTTATCTCGGGCTACACCTTC. It encodes CASSNPVVISGYTF. The whole variable domain, remainder taken from reference TRBV7-9 and TRBJ1-2, is DTGVSQNPRHKITKRGQNVTFRCDPISEHNRLYWYRQTLGQGPEFLTYFQNEAQLEKSRLLSDRFSAERPKGSFSTLEIQRTEQGDSAMYLCASSNPVVISGYTFGSGTRLTVV.

To note about this clonotype: This could be a read error, since a much larger clone is one nucleotide away. The chain couples TRBV10-3 to TRBJ1-2; D gene unclear. The CDR3 runs to 13 residues. The germline V gene has CDR1 ENHRY and CDR2 SYGVKD. The CDR3 sequence: CASTPDPFYGHTF. DNA for the CDR3: TGTGCCAGCACCCCGGATCCATTCTATGGCCACACCTTC.

This clonotype was seen ten or more times. The genes are TRBV5-5 and TRBJ1-5; no clear D. Germline lookup yields CDR1 SGHKS and CDR2 YYEKEE (reference sequence). Trimming took off 5 bases at V and 4 bases at J, with 10 bases between the two ends. The CDR3 spans 13 residues. Here the CDR3 DNA reads TGTGCCAGCAGTAAAGCCGTAAATCAGCCCCAGCATTTT. This sequence encodes CASSKAVNQPQHF.

In this sample, this clonotype turned up many times. The chain employs TRBV4-1 and TRBJ2-5, with a tentative D call TRBD2 (5 bases). The V end was cut by 3 bases, the J end by 3 bases, with 11 bases between. The germline CDR1 and CDR2 sequences are MGHRA and YSYEKL. The CDR3 is 14 amino acids. The CDR3 coding sequence is TGCGCCAGCAGCCATCCAAGCGGAAAAGAGACCCAGTACTTC. Protein product: CASSHPSGKETQYF.

This clonotype turned up a few times. The final CDR3 position lacks the conserved phenylalanine or tryptophan, pointing to a likely read error. The V call is TRBV28, the J call TRBJ2-7; 7 bases align to TRBD2. V lost 6 bases to trimming and J lost 4 bases; unmatched junction nucleotides: 12. There are 15 residues in the CDR3. Germline CDR1 and CDR2: MDHEN and SYDVKM. In DNA form, the CDR3 reads TGTGCCAGCAGCTCCCCCGGGCGGGGGATGTACGAGCAGTACCTC. Its translation is CASSSPGRGMYEQYL.

This chain links TRBV24-1 with TRBJ1-2, with D perhaps matching TRBD1 (5 bases). The CDR3 is 14 residues long. Germline V gives CDR1 KGHDR, CDR2 SFDVKD. V was pared by 5 bases and J by 8 bases, with 17 bases between. In nucleotides, the CDR3 is TGTGCCACCAGTGTCGGGCAGGGACGAGGAGGCTACACCTTC. Residues: CATSVGQGRGGYTF.

Regarding this clonotype: Just one base apart from a much larger clone, this may be a read error. The chain combines TRBV19 with TRBJ1-5, with D uncertain. Germline V gene sequence: CDR1 LNHDA, CDR2 SQIVND (reference sequence). Between the trimmed V and J ends, which lost 1 base and 5 bases, there was a span of 12 bases. This CDR3 comprises 15 residues. CDR3 amino acids: CASSIVGGSDQPQHF. In DNA form, the CDR3 reads TGTGCCAGTAGTATAGTAGGAGGCAGCGATCAGCCCCAGCATTTT.

This chain uses TRBV24-1 with TRBJ1-2; D remains unclear. Germline CDR1 is KGHDR and CDR2 is SFDVKD. Trimming left V 1 base short and J 7 bases short, with 9 bases between. The CDR3 extends over 13 amino acids. CDR3 region: CATSDLEGSGYTF. The DNA of the CDR3 is TGTGCCACCAGTGATTTAGAAGGATCTGGCTACACCTTC.

With regard to this clonotype: An end of the junction does not agree with germline; a read error may underlie this. The gene calls are TRBV11-1 and TRBJ1-2; the match to TRBD1 covers 10 bases. CDR3 length equals 15 residues. Looked up from germline, CDR1 is SGHAT and CDR2 is FQDESV (reference sequence). The CDR3 DNA follows: TGCGCCAGCAGCTTAGAAGACAGGGGGCCGATGGGGTACACCTTC. Residues: CASSLEDRGPMGYTF.

The chain couples TRBV2 to TRBJ1-6, with D perhaps matching TRBD1 (6 bases). Trimming left V 7 bases short and J 7 bases short, with 11 bases between. CDR1 and CDR2 (germline): SNHLY, FYNNEI. The CDR3 is 13 amino acids. DNA of the CDR3: TGTGCCAGCACCCGGGACATCAATTCACCCCTCCACTTT. It specifies CASTRDINSPLHF.

This clonotype has at least ten counts. In DNA, the CDR3 is TGTGCCAGCAGCGCACCGACAGGGGCTCAAGATGGCTACACCTTC. Protein: CASSAPTGAQDGYTF. The chain joins TRBV9 to TRBJ1-2, with 8 bases that match TRBD1. Germline-derived CDR1 and CDR2 are SGDLS and YYNGEE. This CDR3 is 15 amino acids long. After removal of 3 bases from V and 6 bases from J, the junction contained 10 bases not matched to a gene.

CDR3 sequence: CASSAQGVGTGELFF. The CDR3 nucleotides read TGTGCCAGCAGCGCCCAGGGGGTGGGGACCGGGGAGCTGTTTTTT. The rearrangement links TRBV2 to TRBJ2-2; TRBD1 matches at 7 bases. Losses at the gene ends were 6 bases for V and 5 bases for J; bases not matched to a gene: 9. Germline CDR1 reads SNHLY; CDR2 reads FYNNEI. CDR3 length: 15 amino acids. The full variable domain, its missing parts supplied by reference TRBV2 and TRBJ2-2, is EPEVTQTPSHQVTQMGQEVILRCVPISNHLYFYWYRQILGQKVEFLVSFYNNEISEKSEIFDDQFSVERPDGSNFTLKIRSTKLEDSAMYFCASSAQGVGTGELFFGEGSRLTVL.

The table lists this clonotype with many counts. The chain employs TRBV24-1 and TRBJ2-1; 13 bases are a match to TRBD2. Germline V gene sequence: CDR1 KGHDR, CDR2 SFDVKD. The CDR3 is 13 residues long. After removal of 7 bases from V and 8 bases from J, the junction contained 1 base not matched to a gene. Written as DNA, the CDR3 is TGTGCCACCAGGGGACTAGCGGGGTATGAGCAGTTCTTC. Translation gives CATRGLAGYEQFF.

The gene calls are TRBV29-1 and TRBJ2-7; D is perhaps TRBD1 (6 bases). From germline, CDR1 is SQVTM and CDR2 ANQGSEA. V gave up 3 bases and J gave up 2 bases, with 8 bases separating them. The CDR3 is made up of 12 amino acids. CDR3 in DNA: TGCAGCGTTGAGGGGGCCACCTACGAGCAGTACTTC. Protein product: CSVEGATYEQYF.